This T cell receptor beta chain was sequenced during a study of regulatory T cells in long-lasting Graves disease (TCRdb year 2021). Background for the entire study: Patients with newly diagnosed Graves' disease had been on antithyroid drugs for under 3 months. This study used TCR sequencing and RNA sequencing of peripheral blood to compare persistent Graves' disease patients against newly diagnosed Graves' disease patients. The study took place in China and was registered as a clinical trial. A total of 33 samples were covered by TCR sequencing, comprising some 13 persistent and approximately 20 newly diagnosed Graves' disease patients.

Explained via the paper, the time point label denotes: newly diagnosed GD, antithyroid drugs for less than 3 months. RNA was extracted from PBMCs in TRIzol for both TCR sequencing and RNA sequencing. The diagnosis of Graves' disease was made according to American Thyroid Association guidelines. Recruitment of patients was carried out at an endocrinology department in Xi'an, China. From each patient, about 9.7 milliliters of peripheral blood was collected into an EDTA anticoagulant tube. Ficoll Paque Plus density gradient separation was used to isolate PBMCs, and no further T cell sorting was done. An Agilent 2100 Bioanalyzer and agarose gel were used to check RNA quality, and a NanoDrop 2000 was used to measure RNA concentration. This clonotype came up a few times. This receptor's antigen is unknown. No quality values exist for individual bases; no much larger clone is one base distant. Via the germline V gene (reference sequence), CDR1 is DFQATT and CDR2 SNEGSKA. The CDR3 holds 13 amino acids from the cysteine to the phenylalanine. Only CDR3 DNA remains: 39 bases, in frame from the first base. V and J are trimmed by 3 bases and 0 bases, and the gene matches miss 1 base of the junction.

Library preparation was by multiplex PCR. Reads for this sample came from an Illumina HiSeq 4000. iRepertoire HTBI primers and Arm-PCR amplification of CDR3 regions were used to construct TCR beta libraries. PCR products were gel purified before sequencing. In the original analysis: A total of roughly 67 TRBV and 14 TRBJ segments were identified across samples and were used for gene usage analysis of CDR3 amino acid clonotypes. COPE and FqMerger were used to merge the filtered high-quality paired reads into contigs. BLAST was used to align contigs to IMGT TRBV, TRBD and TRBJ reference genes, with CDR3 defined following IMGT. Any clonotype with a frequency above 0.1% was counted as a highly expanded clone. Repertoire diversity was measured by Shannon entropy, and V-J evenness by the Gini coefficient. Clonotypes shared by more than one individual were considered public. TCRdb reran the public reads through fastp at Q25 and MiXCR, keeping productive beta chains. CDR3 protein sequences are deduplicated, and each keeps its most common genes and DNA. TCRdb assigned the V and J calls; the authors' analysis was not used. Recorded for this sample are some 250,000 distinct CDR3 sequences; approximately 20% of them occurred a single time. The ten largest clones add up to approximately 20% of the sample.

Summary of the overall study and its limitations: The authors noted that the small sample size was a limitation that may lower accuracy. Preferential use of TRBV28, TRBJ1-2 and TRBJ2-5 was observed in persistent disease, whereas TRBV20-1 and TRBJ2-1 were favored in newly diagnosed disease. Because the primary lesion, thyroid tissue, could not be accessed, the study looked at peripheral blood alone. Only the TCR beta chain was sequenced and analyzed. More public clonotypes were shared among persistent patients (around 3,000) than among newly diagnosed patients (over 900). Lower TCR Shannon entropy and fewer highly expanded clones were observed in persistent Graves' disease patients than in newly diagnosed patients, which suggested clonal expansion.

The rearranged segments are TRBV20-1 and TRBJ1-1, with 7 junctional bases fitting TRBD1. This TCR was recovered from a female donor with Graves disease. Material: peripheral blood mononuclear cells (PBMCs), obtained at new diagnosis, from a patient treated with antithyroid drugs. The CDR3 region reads CSASDRVNTEAFF. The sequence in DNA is TGCAGTGCTAGCGACAGGGTGAACACTGAAGCTTTCTTT.